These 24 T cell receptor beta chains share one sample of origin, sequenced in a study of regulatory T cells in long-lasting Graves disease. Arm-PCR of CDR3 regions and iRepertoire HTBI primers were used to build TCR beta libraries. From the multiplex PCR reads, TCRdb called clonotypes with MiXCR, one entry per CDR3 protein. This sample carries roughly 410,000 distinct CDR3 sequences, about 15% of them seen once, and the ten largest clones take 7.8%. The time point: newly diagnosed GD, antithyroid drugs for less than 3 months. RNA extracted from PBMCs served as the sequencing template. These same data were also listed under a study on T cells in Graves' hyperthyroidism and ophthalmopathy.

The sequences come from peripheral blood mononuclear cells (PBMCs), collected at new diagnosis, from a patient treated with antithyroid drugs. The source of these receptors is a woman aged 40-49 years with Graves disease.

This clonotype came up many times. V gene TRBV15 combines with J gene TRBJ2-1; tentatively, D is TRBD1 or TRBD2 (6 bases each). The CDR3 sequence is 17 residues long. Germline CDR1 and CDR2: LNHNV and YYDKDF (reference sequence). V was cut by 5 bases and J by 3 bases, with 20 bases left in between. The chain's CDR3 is CATSFMEGVADYNEQFF. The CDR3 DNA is TGTGCCACCAGCTTCATGGAGGGGGTAGCGGACTACAATGAGCAGTTCTTC.

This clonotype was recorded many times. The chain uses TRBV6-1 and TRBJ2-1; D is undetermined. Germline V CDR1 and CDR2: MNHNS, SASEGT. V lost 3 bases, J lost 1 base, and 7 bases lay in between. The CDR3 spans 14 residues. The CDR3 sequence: CASSDERSYNEQFF. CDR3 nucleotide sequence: TGTGCCAGCAGTGACGAGCGATCCTACAATGAGCAGTTCTTC.

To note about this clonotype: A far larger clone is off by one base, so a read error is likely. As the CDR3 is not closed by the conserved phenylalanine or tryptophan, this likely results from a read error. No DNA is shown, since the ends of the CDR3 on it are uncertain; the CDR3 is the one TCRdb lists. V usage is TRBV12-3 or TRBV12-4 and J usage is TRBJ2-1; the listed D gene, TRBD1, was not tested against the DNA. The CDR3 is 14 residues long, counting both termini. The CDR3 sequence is CASIPSDAADTQYL.

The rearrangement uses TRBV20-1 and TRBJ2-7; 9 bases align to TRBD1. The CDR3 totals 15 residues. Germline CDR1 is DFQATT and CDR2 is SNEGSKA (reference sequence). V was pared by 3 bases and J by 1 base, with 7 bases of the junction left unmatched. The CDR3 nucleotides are TGCAGTGCTAGGCGCCGGGACAGGGTTTCCTACGAGCAGTACTTC. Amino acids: CSARRRDRVSYEQYF.

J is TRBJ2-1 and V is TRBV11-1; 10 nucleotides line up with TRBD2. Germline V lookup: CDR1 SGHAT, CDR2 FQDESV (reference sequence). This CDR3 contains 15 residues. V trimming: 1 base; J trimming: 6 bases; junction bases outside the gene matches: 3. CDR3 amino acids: CASSLVLAGANEQFF. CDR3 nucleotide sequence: TGTGCCAGCAGCTTAGTGCTAGCGGGAGCCAATGAGCAGTTCTTC. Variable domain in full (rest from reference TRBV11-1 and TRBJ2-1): EAEVAQSPRYKITEKSQAVAFWCDPISGHATLYWYRQILGQGPELLVQFQDESVVDDSQLPKDRFSAERLKGVDSTLKIQPAELGDSAMYLCASSLVLAGANEQFFGPGTRLTVL.

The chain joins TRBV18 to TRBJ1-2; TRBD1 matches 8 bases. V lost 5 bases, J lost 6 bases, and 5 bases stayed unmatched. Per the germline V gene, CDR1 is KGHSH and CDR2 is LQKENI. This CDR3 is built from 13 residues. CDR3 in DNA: TGTGCCAGCTCATTACAGGGGGAGAATGGCTACACCTTC. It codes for CASSLQGENGYTF.

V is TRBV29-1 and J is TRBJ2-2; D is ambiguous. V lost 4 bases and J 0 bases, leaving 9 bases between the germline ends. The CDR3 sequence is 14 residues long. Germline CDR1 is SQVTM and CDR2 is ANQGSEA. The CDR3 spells CSVGSASNTGELFF. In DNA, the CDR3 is TGCAGCGTTGGATCAGCGTCGAACACCGGGGAGCTGTTTTTT.

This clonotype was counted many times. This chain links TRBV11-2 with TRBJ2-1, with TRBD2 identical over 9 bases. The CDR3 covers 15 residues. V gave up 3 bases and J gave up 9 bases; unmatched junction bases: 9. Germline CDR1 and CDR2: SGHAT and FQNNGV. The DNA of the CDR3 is TGTGCCAGCAGCTTGATTAGCGGGAGTCCGATTGAGCAGTTCTTC. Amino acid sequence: CASSLISGSPIEQFF. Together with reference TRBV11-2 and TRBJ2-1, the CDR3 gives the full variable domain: EAGVAQSPRYKIIEKRQSVAFWCNPISGHATLYWYQQILGQGPKLLIQFQNNGVVDDSQLPKDRFSAERLKGVDSTLKIQPAKLEDSAVYLCASSLISGSPIEQFFGPGTRLTVL.

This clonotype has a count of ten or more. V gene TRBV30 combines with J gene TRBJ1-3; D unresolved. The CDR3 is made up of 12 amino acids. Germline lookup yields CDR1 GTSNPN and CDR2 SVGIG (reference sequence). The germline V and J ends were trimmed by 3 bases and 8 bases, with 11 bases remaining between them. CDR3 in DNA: TGTGCCTGGAGCGACTCCCGGGACACCATATATTTT. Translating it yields CAWSDSRDTIYF.

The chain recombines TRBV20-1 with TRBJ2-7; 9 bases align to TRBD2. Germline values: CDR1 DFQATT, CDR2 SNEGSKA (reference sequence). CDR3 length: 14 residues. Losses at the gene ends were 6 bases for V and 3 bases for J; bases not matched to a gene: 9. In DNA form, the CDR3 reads TGCAGTGCCGGGGGTCTAGCGGGGCTCTACGAGCAGTACTTC. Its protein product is CSAGGLAGLYEQYF.

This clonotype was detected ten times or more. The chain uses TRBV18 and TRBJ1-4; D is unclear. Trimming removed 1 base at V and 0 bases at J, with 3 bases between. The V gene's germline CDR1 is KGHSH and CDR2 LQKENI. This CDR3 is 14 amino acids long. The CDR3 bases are TGTGCCAGCTCACCACGAACAACTAATGAAAAACTGTTTTTT. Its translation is CASSPRTTNEKLFF.

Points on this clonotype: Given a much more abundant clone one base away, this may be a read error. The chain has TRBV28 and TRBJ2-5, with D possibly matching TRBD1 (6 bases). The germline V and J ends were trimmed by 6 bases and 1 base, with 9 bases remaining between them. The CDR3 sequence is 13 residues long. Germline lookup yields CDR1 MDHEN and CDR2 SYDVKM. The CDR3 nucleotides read TGTGCCAGCAGACAGGGTAGCCAAGAGACCCAGTACTTC. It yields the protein CASRQGSQETQYF.

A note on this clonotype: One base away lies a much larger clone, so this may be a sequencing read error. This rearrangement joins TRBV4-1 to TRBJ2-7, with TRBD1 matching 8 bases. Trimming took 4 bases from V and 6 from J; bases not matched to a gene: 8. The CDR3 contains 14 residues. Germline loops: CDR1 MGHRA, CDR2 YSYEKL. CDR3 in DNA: TGCGCCAGCAGCCCACCGGACAGGGTTTTCGAGCAGTACTTC. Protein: CASSPPDRVFEQYF.

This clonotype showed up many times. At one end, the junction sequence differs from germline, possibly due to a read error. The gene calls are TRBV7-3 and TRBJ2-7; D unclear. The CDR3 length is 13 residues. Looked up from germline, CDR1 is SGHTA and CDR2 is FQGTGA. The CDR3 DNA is TGTGCCAGCAGCCTCGTTGGGGTCCCCGCAGTCTGGTTC. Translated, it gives CASSLVGVPAVWF.

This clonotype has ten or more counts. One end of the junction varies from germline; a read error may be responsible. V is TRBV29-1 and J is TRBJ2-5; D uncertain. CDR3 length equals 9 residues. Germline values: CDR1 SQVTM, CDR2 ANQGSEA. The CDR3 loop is CSVEETQYF. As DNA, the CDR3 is TGCAGCGTCGAAGAGACCCAGTACTTC.

The CDR3 DNA reads TGTGCCAGCTCATCGGACAGGGTTGACACAGATACGCAGTATTTT. Its translation: CASSSDRVDTDTQYF. The chain joins TRBV18 to TRBJ2-3; 8 positions agree with TRBD1. The CDR3 extends over 15 amino acids. Per germline, CDR1 KGHSH and CDR2 LQKENI. Trimming at V came to 5 bases and at J to 2 bases, leaving 6 bases not matched to a gene.

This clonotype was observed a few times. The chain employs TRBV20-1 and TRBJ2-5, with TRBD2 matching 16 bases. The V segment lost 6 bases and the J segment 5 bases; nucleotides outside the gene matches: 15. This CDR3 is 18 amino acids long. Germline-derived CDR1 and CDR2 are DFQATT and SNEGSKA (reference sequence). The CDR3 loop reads CSASGGLAGGRGSETQYF. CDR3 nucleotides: TGCAGTGCCAGTGGGGGACTAGCGGGAGGGCGCGGATCCGAGACCCAGTACTTC.

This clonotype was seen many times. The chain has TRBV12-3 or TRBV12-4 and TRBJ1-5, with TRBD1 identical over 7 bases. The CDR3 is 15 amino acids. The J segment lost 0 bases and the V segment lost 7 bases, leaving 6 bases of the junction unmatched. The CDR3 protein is CASTRGTASNQPQHF. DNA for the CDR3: TGTGCCAGCACCCGAGGGACAGCTAGCAATCAGCCCCAGCATTTT.

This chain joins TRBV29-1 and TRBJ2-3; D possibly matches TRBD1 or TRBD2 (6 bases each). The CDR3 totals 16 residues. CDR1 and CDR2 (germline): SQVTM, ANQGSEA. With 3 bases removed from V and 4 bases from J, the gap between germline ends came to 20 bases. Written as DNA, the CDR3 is TGCAGCGTTGACCACAGGGACTGGGCCTACTCAGATACGCAGTATTTT. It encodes CSVDHRDWAYSDTQYF.

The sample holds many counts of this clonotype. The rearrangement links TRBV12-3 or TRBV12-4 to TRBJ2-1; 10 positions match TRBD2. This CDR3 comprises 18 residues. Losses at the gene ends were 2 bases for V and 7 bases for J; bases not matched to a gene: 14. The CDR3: CASSLFGQTSGHRNEQFF. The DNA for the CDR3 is TGTGCCAGCAGTTTATTTGGGCAGACTAGCGGGCATCGGAATGAGCAGTTCTTC.

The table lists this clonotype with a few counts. CDR3 in amino acids: CASSDRGRSYEQYF. The CDR3 DNA sequence: TGTGCCAGCAGCGACCGCGGCAGGTCTTACGAGCAGTACTTC. The chain recombines TRBV11-3 with TRBJ2-7; the D is unclear. V shed 5 bases and J shed 4 bases, with 15 bases lying between them. CDR1 is SGHNT, CDR2 YENEEA, per germline. The CDR3 runs 14 residues.

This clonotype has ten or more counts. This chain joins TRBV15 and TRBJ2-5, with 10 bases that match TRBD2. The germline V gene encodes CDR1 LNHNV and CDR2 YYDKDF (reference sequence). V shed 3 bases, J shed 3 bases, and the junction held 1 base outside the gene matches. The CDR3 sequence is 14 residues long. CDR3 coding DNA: TGTGCCACCAGCAGTGGGACTAGCGAAGAGACCCAGTACTTC. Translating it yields CATSSGTSEETQYF.

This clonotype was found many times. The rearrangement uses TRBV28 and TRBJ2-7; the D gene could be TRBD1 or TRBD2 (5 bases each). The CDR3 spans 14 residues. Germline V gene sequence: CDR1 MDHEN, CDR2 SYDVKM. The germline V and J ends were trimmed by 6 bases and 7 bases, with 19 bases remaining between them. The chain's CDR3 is CASSLSGTPGEQYF. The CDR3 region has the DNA TGTGCCAGCAGCCTATCCGGGACCCCGGGGGAGCAGTACTTC.

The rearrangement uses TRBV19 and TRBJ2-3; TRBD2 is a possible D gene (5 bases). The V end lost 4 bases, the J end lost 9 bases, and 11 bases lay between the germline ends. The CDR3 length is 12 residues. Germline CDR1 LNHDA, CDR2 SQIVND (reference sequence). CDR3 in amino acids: CASSTRAQTQYF. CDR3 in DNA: TGTGCCAGTAGTACGAGGGCCCAAACGCAGTATTTT.